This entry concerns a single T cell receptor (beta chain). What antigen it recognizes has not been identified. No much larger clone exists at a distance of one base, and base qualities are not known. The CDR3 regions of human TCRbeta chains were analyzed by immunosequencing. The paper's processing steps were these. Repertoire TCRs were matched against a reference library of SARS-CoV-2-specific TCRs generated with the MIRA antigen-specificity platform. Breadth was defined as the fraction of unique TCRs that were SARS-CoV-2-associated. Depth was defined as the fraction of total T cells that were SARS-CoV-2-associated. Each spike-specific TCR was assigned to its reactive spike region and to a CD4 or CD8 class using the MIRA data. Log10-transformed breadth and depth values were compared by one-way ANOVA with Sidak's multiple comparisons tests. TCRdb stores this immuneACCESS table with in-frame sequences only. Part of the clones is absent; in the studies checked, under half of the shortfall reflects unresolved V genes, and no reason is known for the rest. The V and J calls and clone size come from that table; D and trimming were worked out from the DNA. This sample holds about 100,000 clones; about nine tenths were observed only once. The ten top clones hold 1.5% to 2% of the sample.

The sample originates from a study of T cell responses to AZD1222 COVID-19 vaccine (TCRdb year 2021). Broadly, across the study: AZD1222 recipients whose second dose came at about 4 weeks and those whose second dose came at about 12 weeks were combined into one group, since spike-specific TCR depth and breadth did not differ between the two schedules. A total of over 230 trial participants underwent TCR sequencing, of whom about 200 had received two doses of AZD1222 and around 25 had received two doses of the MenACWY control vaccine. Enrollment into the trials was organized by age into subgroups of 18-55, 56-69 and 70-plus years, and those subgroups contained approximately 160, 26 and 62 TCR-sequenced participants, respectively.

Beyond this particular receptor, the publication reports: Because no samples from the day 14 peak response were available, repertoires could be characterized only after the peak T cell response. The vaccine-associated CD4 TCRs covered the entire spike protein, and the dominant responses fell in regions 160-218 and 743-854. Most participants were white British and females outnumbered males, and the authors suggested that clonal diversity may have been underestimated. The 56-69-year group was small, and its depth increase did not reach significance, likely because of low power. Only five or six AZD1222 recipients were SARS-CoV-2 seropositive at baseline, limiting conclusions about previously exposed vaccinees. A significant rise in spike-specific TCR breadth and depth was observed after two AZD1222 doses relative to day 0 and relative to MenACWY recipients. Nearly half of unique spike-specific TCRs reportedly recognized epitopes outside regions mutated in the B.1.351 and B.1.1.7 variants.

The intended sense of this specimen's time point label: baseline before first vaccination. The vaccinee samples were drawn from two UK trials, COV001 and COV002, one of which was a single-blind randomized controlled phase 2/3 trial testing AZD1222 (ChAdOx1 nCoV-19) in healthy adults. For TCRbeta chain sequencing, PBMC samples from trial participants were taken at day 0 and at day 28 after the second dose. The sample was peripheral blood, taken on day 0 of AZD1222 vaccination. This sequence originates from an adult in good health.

The base sequence is TGTGCCAGTAGTATAGAGGGAGGGAAGATCTACGAGCAGTACTTC. It codes for CASSIEGGKIYEQYF. Recombination linked TRBV19 to TRBJ2-7, with 7 central nucleotides matching TRBD2. The junction shows trimming of 0 bases on V and 3 bases on J, and the gene matches do not reach 5 bases of it. Including cysteine and phenylalanine, the CDR3 has 15 amino acids. The entry retains the CDR3 DNA only, 45 bases that are in frame from base 1. The germline V gene (reference sequence) specifies LNHDA as CDR1 and SQIVND as CDR2.